What follows is one TCR beta chain and its context. These data belong to a study of cytomegalovirus exposure and HLA in healthy donors. This PCR relied on a set of 60 Vbeta primers and 13 Jbeta primers. The assay was immunoSEQ multiplex PCR, and TCRdb's table has in-frame clones only and misses some. Of more than 85,000 clones in the sample, around four fifths are singletons; the top ten hold over 6.5%. V lost 4 bases to trimming and J lost 0 bases; unmatched junction nucleotides: 5. The CDR3 is 15 amino acids. Germline V gene lookup returns CDR1 SGHTA and CDR2 FQGNSA. The sequencing input was PBMCs. The rearrangement links TRBV7-2 to TRBJ2-7; TRBD1 aligns across 8 bases. The source is a woman between 40 and 50 years old in good health and CMV-seropositive. This CDR3 reads CASSSRGLYSYEQYF. The DNA for the CDR3 is TGTGCCAGCAGCTCCAGGGGGCTTTACTCCTACGAGCAGTACTTC.